This TCR beta chain was sequenced during a study of technical replicates of blood from a few donors. Here immunoSEQ multiplex PCR was the method, and the copy in TCRdb shows in-frame clones only, minus some. The table records 95,000 to 100,000 clones, 96% of them present only once. V gave up 7 bases and J gave up 13 bases, with 16 bases separating them. Germline assignment: CDR1 LNHDA and CDR2 SQIVND (reference sequence). The CDR3 loop spans 12 amino acids. The receptor was derived from a human donor in good health. What was sequenced was T cells isolated from PBMCs. The gene calls are TRBV19 and TRBJ1-4; no reliable D call. Here the CDR3 DNA reads TGTGCCAGTATTAAAGAGGGTGGAGGACTGTTTTTT. The encoded protein is CASIKEGGGLFF.